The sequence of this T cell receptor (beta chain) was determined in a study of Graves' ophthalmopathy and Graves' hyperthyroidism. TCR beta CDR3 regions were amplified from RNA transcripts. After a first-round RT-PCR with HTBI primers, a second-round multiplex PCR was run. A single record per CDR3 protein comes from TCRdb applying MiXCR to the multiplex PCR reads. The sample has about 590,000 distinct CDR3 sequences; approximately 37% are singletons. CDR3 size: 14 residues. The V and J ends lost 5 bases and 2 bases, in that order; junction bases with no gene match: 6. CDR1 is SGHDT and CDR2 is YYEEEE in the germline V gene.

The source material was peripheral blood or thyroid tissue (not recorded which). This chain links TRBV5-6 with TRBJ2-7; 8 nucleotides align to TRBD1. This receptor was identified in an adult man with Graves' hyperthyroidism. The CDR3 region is CASSFDRGAYEQYF. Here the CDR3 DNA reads TGTGCCAGCAGTTTCGACAGGGGAGCCTACGAGCAGTACTTC.